Each of the 30 T cell receptor beta chains below was sequenced from the same sample in a study of blood T cell repertoires in COVID-19. The table came from immunoSEQ multiplex PCR; TCRdb's copy has only in-frame clones and leaves some out. Of roughly 73,000 clones in the sample, more than 80% were seen once. Source material: peripheral blood. These receptors came from a woman in her sixties or seventies with acute or convalescent COVID-19.

The chain has TRBV6-6 and TRBJ2-7; weak D call: TRBD2 (6 bases). Trimming shortened V by 4 bases and J by 4 bases, and 17 bases separated the two germline ends. The V gene's germline CDR1 is MNHNY and CDR2 SVGAGI (reference sequence). This CDR3 is 15 amino acids long. The CDR3 loop reads CASSLTGATSYEQYF. The CDR3 bases are TGTGCCAGCAGTTTGACGGGAGCCACCTCTTACGAGCAGTACTTC.

The chain joins TRBV4-1 to TRBJ2-7; the match to TRBD1 covers 8 bases. The CDR3 is 16 residues long. V shed 1 base, J shed 4 bases, and the junction held 9 bases outside the gene matches. CDR1 is MGHRA, CDR2 YSYEKL, per germline. This CDR3 reads CASSQVRGQGLYEQYF. In nucleotides, the CDR3 is TGCGCCAGCAGCCAAGTACGAGGACAGGGATTATACGAGCAGTACTTC.

The chain links TRBV27 to TRBJ1-2; no clear D gene. The CDR3 runs 17 residues. The V gene's germline CDR1 is MNHEY and CDR2 SMNVEV (reference sequence). V lost 3 bases and J 3 bases, leaving 20 bases between the germline ends. The CDR3 protein is CASSFEVGSRGYYGYTF. CDR3 sequence (DNA): TGTGCCAGCAGTTTTGAGGTTGGCTCGCGCGGTTACTATGGCTACACCTTC.

This clone turned up a few times. The junction shows a germline mismatch at one end, possibly a read error. This sequence joins TRBV27 and TRBJ2-7; the D is unclear. Germline V gives CDR1 MNHEY, CDR2 SMNVEV (reference sequence). The CDR3 totals 13 residues. The CDR3 loop reads CASSPYASHEQYF. The CDR3 region has the DNA TGTGCCAGCAGTCCCTACGCCTCCCACGAGCAGTACTTC.

The chain has TRBV5-3 and TRBJ2-1; TRBD2 aligns across 10 bases. Being an ORF, TRBV5-3 has a function that is uncertain. With 5 bases clipped from V and 9 bases from J, the junction kept 2 bases outside the gene matches. This CDR3 is built from 12 residues. The CDR3 DNA reads TGTGCCAGAAGGTGGACTAGCGGTGAGCAGTTCTTC. Translated: CARRWTSGEQFF.

CDR3 nucleotide sequence: TGTGCCAGCAGCTTCAATTCCGGGACAGGGGGCAACTATGGCTACACCTTC. Translation gives CASSFNSGTGGNYGYTF. This chain links TRBV7-9 with TRBJ1-2; 12 positions match TRBD1. This CDR3 has 17 residues. J gave up 2 bases and V 3 bases, and 7 bases lay outside the gene matches. The germline V gene has CDR1 SEHNR and CDR2 FQNEAQ (reference sequence).

The genes are TRBV9 and TRBJ1-5, with unresolved D. CDR1 is SGDLS and CDR2 is YYNGEE in the germline V gene. The germline V and J ends were trimmed by 3 bases and 9 bases, with 13 bases remaining between them. This CDR3 contains 13 residues. CDR3 in amino acids: CASSAVGSGPQHF. The CDR3 nucleotides are TGTGCCAGCAGCGCGGTAGGGAGCGGGCCCCAGCATTTT. The full variable domain, in which reference TRBV9 and TRBJ1-5 provide the parts outside the CDR3, is DSGVTQTPKHLITATGQRVTLRCSPRSGDLSVYWYQQSLDQGLQFLIQYYNGEERAKGNILERFSAQQFPDLHSELNLSSLELGDSALYFCASSAVGSGPQHFGDGTRLSIL.

The chain has TRBV28 and TRBJ1-1; D call uncertain. Germline CDR1 and CDR2: MDHEN and SYDVKM. The CDR3 totals 12 residues. V lost 5 bases and J lost 4, with 8 bases in between. The CDR3 DNA follows: TGTGCCAGCAGTCCCCCAGGCACTGAAGCTTTCTTT. Amino acids: CASSPPGTEAFF.

V gene TRBV15 combines with J gene TRBJ2-7; 10 positions match TRBD2. There are 19 residues in the CDR3. Germline loops: CDR1 LNHNV, CDR2 YYDKDF (reference sequence). Unmatched junction bases numbered 17, after V lost 0 bases and J lost 6 bases. CDR3 sequence (DNA): TGTGCCACCAGCAGAGATATTAGCCTAGCGGGAGCTAAGAGCCCCGAGCAGTACTTC. Translation: CATSRDISLAGAKSPEQYF.

The chain combines TRBV18 with TRBJ1-4, with a tentative D call TRBD1 (6 bases). CDR1 and CDR2 (germline): KGHSH, LQKENI. The CDR3 consists of 16 residues. Trimming removed 0 bases at V and 3 bases at J, with 11 bases between. The CDR3 reads CASSPPGRTANEKLFF. CDR3 sequence (DNA): TGTGCCAGCTCACCACCGGGCAGGACAGCTAATGAAAAACTGTTTTTT.

The V and J genes are TRBV6-5 and TRBJ1-4; 9 bases align to TRBD1. The CDR3 contains 16 residues. V was pared by 0 bases and J by 6 bases, with 5 bases of the junction left unmatched. CDR1 and CDR2 (germline): MNHEY, SVGAGI. In DNA, the CDR3 is TGTGCCAGCAGTTACTCGCAACGGACAGGGGATGAAAAACTGTTTTTT. It specifies CASSYSQRTGDEKLFF.

The chain links TRBV19 to TRBJ1-5; unclear D gene. Trimming removed 5 bases from V and 1 base from J, with 12 bases in between. The CDR3 length is 15 residues. Germline V lookup: CDR1 LNHDA, CDR2 SQIVND (reference sequence). In DNA, the CDR3 is TGTGCCAGTAGTCAACGACGCGGGAGCAATCAGCCCCAGCATTTT. It yields the protein CASSQRRGSNQPQHF. The variable domain in full, with the rest retrieved from reference TRBV19 and TRBJ1-5, is DGGITQSPKYLFRKEGQNVTLSCEQNLNHDAMYWYRQDPGQGLRLIYYSQIVNDFQKGDIAEGYSVSREKKESFPLTVTSAQKNPTAFYLCASSQRRGSNQPQHFGDGTRLSIL.

This chain uses TRBV2 with TRBJ2-2; 9 positions agree with TRBD2. The germline CDR1 and CDR2 sequences are SNHLY and FYNNEI. The V and J ends lost 4 bases and 1 base, in that order; junction bases with no gene match: 10. This CDR3 is built from 18 residues. This CDR3 reads CASSGTSGRFENTGELFF. As DNA, the CDR3 is TGTGCCAGCAGTGGCACTAGCGGGCGCTTTGAGAACACCGGGGAGCTGTTTTTT.

The CDR3 protein is CASSATGLAGTYEQYF. The DNA of the CDR3 is TGCGCCAGCAGTGCGACAGGACTAGCGGGGACCTACGAGCAGTACTTC. The genes are TRBV10-2 and TRBJ2-7; 12 bases are a match to TRBD2. V trimming: 4 bases; J trimming: 2 bases; junction bases outside the gene matches: 6. Germline CDR1 reads WSHSY; CDR2 reads SAAADI. This CDR3 is built from 16 residues.

CDR3: CASSSSGFGGGKGNTEAFF. The DNA of the CDR3 is TGTGCCAGCAGTTCCTCGGGTTTTGGGGGCGGTAAAGGGAACACTGAAGCTTTCTTT. V usage is TRBV28 and J usage is TRBJ1-1, with D tentatively TRBD1 (6 bases). CDR1 is MDHEN and CDR2 is SYDVKM in the germline V gene. Trimming pared 4 bases from V and 1 base from J, leaving 25 bases between. The CDR3 totals 19 residues.

The CDR3 reads CATRGSSGNTIYF. Here the CDR3 DNA reads TGTGCCACCCGGGGGAGCTCTGGAAACACCATATATTTT. The gene calls are TRBV10-3 and TRBJ1-3; D perhaps matches TRBD1 (5 bases). V gave up 10 bases and J gave up 0 bases, with 10 bases separating them. The CDR3 is made up of 13 amino acids. CDR1 is ENHRY and CDR2 is SYGVKD in the germline V gene.

V and J are TRBV19 and TRBJ1-6; 9 nucleotides agree with TRBD1. The CDR3 is made up of 13 amino acids. Germline CDR1 LNHDA, CDR2 SQIVND (reference sequence). The V gene end was trimmed by 11 bases and the J gene end by 8 bases; junction bases not matched to a gene: 7. CDR3 coding DNA: TGTGCCGGACGGGACAGGGCTGATTCACCCCTCCACTTT. As protein: CAGRDRADSPLHF.

A note on this clone: The germline gene is not matched at one end of the junction; a read error may be the cause. This rearrangement joins TRBV30 to TRBJ2-3; 8 bases match TRBD2. CDR1 GTSNPN and CDR2 SVGIG come from the germline V gene (reference sequence). The CDR3 totals 13 residues. CDR3 residues: CAWSLTTGTRYNF. The CDR3 DNA sequence: TGTGCCTGGAGTTTAACAACCGGGACTAGATACAATTTT.

This chain connects TRBV19 to TRBJ1-2; the match to TRBD1 covers 7 bases. Germline V gives CDR1 LNHDA, CDR2 SQIVND (reference sequence). Unmatched junction bases numbered 8, after V lost 9 bases and J lost 4 bases. This CDR3 contains 13 residues. Written as DNA, the CDR3 is TGTGCCAGCACAAGACAGGGCCTCTATGGCTACACCTTC. Its translation is CASTRQGLYGYTF.

V gene TRBV6-4 combines with J gene TRBJ2-1, with D possibly matching TRBD1 (5 bases). The CDR3 covers 11 residues. Trimming took 3 bases from V and 9 from J, leaving 6 bases between them. Germline CDR1 and CDR2: MRHNA and SNTAGT. The CDR3 is CASSERGEQFF. The CDR3 DNA reads as TGTGCCAGCAGTGAAAGGGGTGAGCAGTTCTTC.

The chain joins TRBV20-1 to TRBJ2-3; no clear D gene. The CDR3 is made up of 10 amino acids. Looked up from germline, CDR1 is DFQATT and CDR2 is SNEGSKA (reference sequence). Trimming stripped 6 bases from V and 8 bases from J, with 9 bases between. CDR3: CSAHRGTQYF. The CDR3 region has the DNA TGCAGTGCCCACCGAGGTACGCAGTATTTT.

The chain recombines TRBV28 with TRBJ2-7; possible D gene TRBD1, 5 bases. The CDR3 has 23 residues. Germline values: CDR1 MDHEN, CDR2 SYDVKM. Between the trimmed V and J ends, which lost 3 bases and 2 bases, there was a span of 38 bases. The CDR3 loop reads CASSFPNAEYRQLLGKQPYEQYF. The CDR3 nucleotides read TGTGCCAGCAGTTTTCCGAACGCCGAATACAGGCAACTTCTGGGAAAACAACCCTACGAGCAGTACTTC. The variable domain in full, completed from reference TRBV28 and TRBJ2-7, reads DVKVTQSSRYLVKRTGEKVFLECVQDMDHENMFWYRQDPGLGLRLIYFSYDVKMKEKGDIPEGYSVSREKKERFSLILESASTNQTSMYLCASSFPNAEYRQLLGKQPYEQYFGPGTRLTVT.

This clone came up a few times. V gene TRBV9 combines with J gene TRBJ1-1, with D possibly TRBD1 on 6 matching bases. The CDR3 runs 14 residues. Germline V gives CDR1 SGDLS, CDR2 YYNGEE. Trimming removed 4 bases from V and 5 bases from J, with 15 bases in between. DNA for the CDR3: TGTGCCAGCAGCCCGAGGGGGGGGAGGACTGAAGCTTTCTTT. It codes for CASSPRGGRTEAFF.

V gene TRBV29-1 combines with J gene TRBJ2-7, with 8 bases matching TRBD1. The germline V gene encodes CDR1 SQVTM and CDR2 ANQGSEA. With V trimmed by 7 bases and J by 7 bases, 12 bases remained unmatched. The CDR3 contains 13 residues. CDR3 in DNA: TGCAGCGCCACCGGGACAGGCCTAGGAGAGCAGTACTTC. This gives the protein CSATGTGLGEQYF.

This clone was counted only a few times. The chain uses TRBV7-9 and TRBJ2-5; TRBD1 aligns across 12 bases. In germline, CDR1 is SEHNR, CDR2 FQNEAQ (reference sequence). V lost 6 bases to trimming and J lost 3 bases; unmatched junction nucleotides: 5. This CDR3 contains 15 residues. For the CDR3, the DNA is TGTGCCAGCAGAACCGGGACAGGGGGCGAAGAGACCCAGTACTTC. It is translated as CASRTGTGGEETQYF.

This chain's CDR3 is CASSVVAGVGETQYF. The CDR3 DNA reads TGTGCCAGCAGCGTAGTAGCGGGAGTAGGGGAGACCCAGTACTTC. The chain carries TRBV11-1 and TRBJ2-5, with 9 bases matching TRBD2. The CDR3 runs 15 residues. Germline V CDR1 and CDR2: SGHAT, FQDESV (reference sequence). V lost 5 bases to trimming and J lost 5 bases; unmatched junction nucleotides: 9.

The chain uses TRBV5-6 and TRBJ1-3, with 7 bases matching TRBD1. V gave up 4 bases and J gave up 0 bases; unmatched junction bases: 4. The CDR3 totals 15 residues. Germline assignment: CDR1 SGHDT and CDR2 YYEEEE. The CDR3 loop reads CASSTTGVSGNTIYF. The CDR3 bases are TGTGCCAGCAGCACAACAGGGGTCTCTGGAAACACCATATATTTT.

The chain joins TRBV27 to TRBJ2-7; D gene uncertain. CDR3 size: 12 residues. Trimming pared 3 bases from V and 1 base from J, leaving 4 bases between. CDR1 MNHEY and CDR2 SMNVEV come from the germline V gene (reference sequence). This chain's CDR3 is CASSFNSYEQYF. The CDR3 region has the DNA TGTGCCAGCAGTTTTAATTCCTACGAGCAGTACTTC.

The chain employs TRBV30 and TRBJ2-3, with TRBD2 identical over 7 bases. This CDR3 is 16 amino acids long. Germline V lookup: CDR1 GTSNPN, CDR2 SVGIG (reference sequence). The trim removed 3 bases at V and 2 bases at J, leaving 11 bases unmatched. The CDR3 reads CAWRRRDSGSTDTQYF. The CDR3, as DNA: TGTGCCTGGAGACGCCGGGATAGCGGGTCCACAGATACGCAGTATTTT.

The J gene is TRBJ1-5, the V gene TRBV7-9; D possibly corresponds to TRBD1 (5 bases). Looked up from germline, CDR1 is SEHNR and CDR2 is FQNEAQ (reference sequence). V was cut by 0 bases and J by 9 bases, with 9 bases left in between. The CDR3 spans 13 residues. This CDR3 is CASSLALTGPQHF. Here the CDR3 DNA reads TGTGCCAGCAGCTTAGCGTTAACAGGGCCCCAGCATTTT.